This TCR beta chain was captured by sequencing in a study of blood T cell repertoires in COVID-19. Study context: Sources were T cells, B-cell-depleted T cells, or PBMCs; the material itself was cDNA or gDNA.

Enrolled during active infection, Seattle patients were then followed longitudinally. Method: immunoSEQ multiplex PCR; TCRdb's copy keeps in-frame clones and lacks some. The sample carries about 300,000 clones, roughly 90% recorded once. This receptor was obtained from a woman aged 25-40 years with COVID-19, enrolled during active disease. The sample taken for sequencing was peripheral blood.

The CDR3 sequence: CASLGLAIYNEQFF. CDR3 DNA sequence: TGCGCCAGCTTAGGACTAGCGATTTACAATGAGCAGTTCTTC. V gene TRBV4-3 combines with J gene TRBJ2-1; 9 bases align to TRBD2. The junction had 6 bases not matched to a gene; V was cut back by 8 bases and J by 4 bases. Germline values: CDR1 LGHNA, CDR2 YSLEER. The CDR3 is made up of 14 amino acids.